The sequence of this T cell receptor (beta chain) was determined in a study of beta chain features in type 1 diabetes. For the study at large: Across the samples, approximately 98,000,000 sorted cells were examined in total.

Expressed TCRB transcripts were sequenced because the entire RNA isolate underwent reverse transcription. The protocol was immunoSEQ multiplex PCR, while the TCRdb copy is restricted to in-frame clones and leaves out a portion. The sample includes about 660,000 clones, around an eighth of them seen just once. This clone was seen a handful of times. The antigen is unknown. At the DNA level, this CDR3 is encoded by other sequences in the same sample as well. Findings of the study overall: Within each of all four CD4+ subsets, Type 1 diabetes patients had TCRB CDR3s that were moderately but significantly shorter. Patients' naive, central memory and regulatory TCRB repertoires appeared more alike than those of healthy donors.

CDR3 length equals 12 residues. V lost 3 bases and J lost 4, with 4 bases in between. The germline gives CDR1 SEHNR, CDR2 FQNEAQ (reference sequence). The receptor was derived from a man younger than 30 with type 1 diabetes. Sequenced sample: naive CD4+ T cells from blood. The chain is built from TRBV7-9 and TRBJ1-5; D is unresolved. DNA for the CDR3: TGTGCCAGCAGCTTTGGGAATCAGCCCCAGCATTTT. It specifies CASSFGNQPQHF.